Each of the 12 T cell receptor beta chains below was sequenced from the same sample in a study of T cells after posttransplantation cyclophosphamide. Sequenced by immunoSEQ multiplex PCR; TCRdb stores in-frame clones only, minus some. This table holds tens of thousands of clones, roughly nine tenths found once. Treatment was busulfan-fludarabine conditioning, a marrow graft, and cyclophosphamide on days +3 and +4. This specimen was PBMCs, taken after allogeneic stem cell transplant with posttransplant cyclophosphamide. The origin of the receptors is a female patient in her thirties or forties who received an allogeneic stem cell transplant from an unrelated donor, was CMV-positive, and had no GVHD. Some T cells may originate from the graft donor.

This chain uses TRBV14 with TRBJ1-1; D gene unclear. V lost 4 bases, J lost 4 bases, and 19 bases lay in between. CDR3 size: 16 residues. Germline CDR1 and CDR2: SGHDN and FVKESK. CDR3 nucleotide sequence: TGTGCCAGCAGCCTACGCGGAGGGCTGGGAGGCACTGAAGCTTTCTTT. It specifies CASSLRGGLGGTEAFF.

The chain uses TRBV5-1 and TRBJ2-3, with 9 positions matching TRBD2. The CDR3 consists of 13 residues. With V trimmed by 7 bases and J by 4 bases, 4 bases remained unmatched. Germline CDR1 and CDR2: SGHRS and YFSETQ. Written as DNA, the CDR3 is TGCGCCAGCCTAGCTAGCGGGGCAGATACGCAGTATTTT. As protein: CASLASGADTQYF.

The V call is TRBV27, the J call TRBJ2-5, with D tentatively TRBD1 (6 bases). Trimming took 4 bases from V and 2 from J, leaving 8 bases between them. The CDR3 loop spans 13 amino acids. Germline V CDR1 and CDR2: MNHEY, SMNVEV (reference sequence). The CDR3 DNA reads TGTGCCAGCAGTTACACAGGGCAAGAGACCCAGTACTTC. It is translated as CASSYTGQETQYF.

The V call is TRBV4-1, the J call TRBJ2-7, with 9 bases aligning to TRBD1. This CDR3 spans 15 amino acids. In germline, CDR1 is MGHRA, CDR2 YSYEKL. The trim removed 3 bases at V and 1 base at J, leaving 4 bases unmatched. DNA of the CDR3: TGCGCCAGCAGCCAGTGGACAGGGGAATCCTACGAGCAGTACTTC. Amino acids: CASSQWTGESYEQYF.

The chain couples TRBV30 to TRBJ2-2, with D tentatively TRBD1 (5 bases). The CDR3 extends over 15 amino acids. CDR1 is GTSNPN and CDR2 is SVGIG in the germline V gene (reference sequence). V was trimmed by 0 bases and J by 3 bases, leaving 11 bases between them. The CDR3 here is CAWSVDWGDTGELFF. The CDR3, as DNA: TGTGCCTGGAGTGTCGATTGGGGCGACACCGGGGAGCTGTTTTTT. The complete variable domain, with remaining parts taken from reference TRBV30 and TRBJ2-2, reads SQTIHQWPATLVQPVGSPLSLECTVEGTSNPNLYWYRQAAGRGLQLLFYSVGIGQISSEVPQNLSASRPQDRQFILSSKKLLLSDSGFYLCAWSVDWGDTGELFFGEGSRLTVL.

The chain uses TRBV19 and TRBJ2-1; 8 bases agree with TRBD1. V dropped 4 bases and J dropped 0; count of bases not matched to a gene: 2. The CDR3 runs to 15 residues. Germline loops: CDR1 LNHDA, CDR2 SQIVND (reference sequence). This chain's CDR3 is CASSTTGASYNEQFF. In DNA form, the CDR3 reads TGTGCCAGTAGTACGACAGGGGCCTCCTACAATGAGCAGTTCTTC.

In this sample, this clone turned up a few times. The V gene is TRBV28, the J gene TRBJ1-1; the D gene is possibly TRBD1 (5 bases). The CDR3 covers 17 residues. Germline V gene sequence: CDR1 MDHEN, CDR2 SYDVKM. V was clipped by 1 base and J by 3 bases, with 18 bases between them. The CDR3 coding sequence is TGTGCCAGCAGTTTATTAGTGGGGCCGGCGTCGGACACTGAAGCTTTCTTT. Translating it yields CASSLLVGPASDTEAFF.

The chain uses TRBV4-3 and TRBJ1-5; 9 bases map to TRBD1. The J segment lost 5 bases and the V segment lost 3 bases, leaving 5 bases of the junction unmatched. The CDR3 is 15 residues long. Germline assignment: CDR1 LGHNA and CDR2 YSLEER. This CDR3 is CASSQDRGRYQPQHF. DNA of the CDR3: TGCGCCAGCAGCCAGGACAGGGGCAGATATCAGCCCCAGCATTTT.

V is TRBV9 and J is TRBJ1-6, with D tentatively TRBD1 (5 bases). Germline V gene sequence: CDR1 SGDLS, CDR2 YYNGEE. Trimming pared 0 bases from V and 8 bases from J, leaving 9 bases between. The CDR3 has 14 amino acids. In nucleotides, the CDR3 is TGTGCCAGCAGCGTAGCCCAAGGGGATTCACCCCTCCACTTT. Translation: CASSVAQGDSPLHF.

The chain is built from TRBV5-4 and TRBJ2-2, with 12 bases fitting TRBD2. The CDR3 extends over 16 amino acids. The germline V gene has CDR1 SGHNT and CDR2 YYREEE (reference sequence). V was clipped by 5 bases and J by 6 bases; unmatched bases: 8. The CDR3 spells CASRAWTSGVAGELFF. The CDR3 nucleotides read TGTGCCAGCAGAGCTTGGACTAGCGGGGTCGCCGGGGAGCTGTTTTTT.

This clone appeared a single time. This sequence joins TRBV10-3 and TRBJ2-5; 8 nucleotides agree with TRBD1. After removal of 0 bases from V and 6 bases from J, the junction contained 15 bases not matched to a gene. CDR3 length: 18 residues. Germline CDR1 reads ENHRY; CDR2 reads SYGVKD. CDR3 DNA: TGTGCCATCAGTGAGTCCCAAGACACGGACAGGGTAATACAGACCCAGTACTTC. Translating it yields CAISESQDTDRVIQTQYF.

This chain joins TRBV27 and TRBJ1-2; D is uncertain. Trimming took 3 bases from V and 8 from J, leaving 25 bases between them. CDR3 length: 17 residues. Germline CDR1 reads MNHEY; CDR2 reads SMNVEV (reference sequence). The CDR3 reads CASSFVGVQENLRGYTF. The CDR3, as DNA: TGTGCCAGCAGTTTCGTTGGTGTTCAAGAGAACCTGCGAGGCTACACCTTC.